The rows below give T cell receptor beta chains drawn from one sample of a study of T cells in Graves' hyperthyroidism and ophthalmopathy. Via MiXCR, TCRdb re-called the multiplex PCR reads, giving one row per CDR3 protein. The top ten clones hold 28% of a sample with hundreds of thousands of distinct CDR3 sequences, about 14% of them seen once. Sequenced: blood. The source of these receptors is a man aged 50 to 60 with Graves' ophthalmopathy. CDR3s include the opening cysteine and the closing phenylalanine or tryptophan. The D gene is left open where the match is weak. Clone size is stated in some rows and not others, as once, few, many or a class when expanded.

j_call d_call clone_size v_call cdr3_nt cdr3_aa
TRBJ2-1 TRBD1 once TRBV5-1 TGCGCCAGCAGCCAGAACCTCCCCGGGACAGTGTTCTCCGAGCAGTTCTTC CASSQNLPGTVFSEQFF
TRBJ1-3 . few TRBV7-9 TGTGCCAGCAGCTTAGGCTCCGGGGGCTCTGGAAACACCATATATTTT CASSLGSGGSGNTIYF
TRBJ2-2 . many TRBV20-1 TGCAGTGCTAGAGATCTTCGGCAGACCAACACCGGGGAGCTGTTTTTT CSARDLRQTNTGELFF
TRBJ2-7 . many TRBV12-3/TRBV12-4 TGTGCCAGCAGGGGGACAACCTACGAGCAGTACTTC CASRGTTYEQYF
TRBJ2-1 TRBD2 many TRBV10-3 TGTGCCATCAGTGACCTAGCGGGAGGCTACAATGAGCAGTTCTTC CAISDLAGGYNEQFF
TRBJ2-5 TRBD2 . TRBV10-3 TGTGCCATCAGTGACGCGACGGGAGGGCCTTTAGAGACCCAGTACTTC CAISDATGGPLETQYF
TRBJ2-7 TRBD2 . TRBV6-4 TGTGCCACCCAGCGGGGGGGACCCTACGAGCAGTACTTC CATQRGGPYEQYF
TRBJ2-5 . . TRBV29-1 TGCAGCGTTGAGGAGCTCCAAGAGACCCAGTACTTC CSVEELQETQYF
TRBJ1-2 . many TRBV3-1 TGTGCCAGCAGCCAAGGCGCGGGAAGCTATGGCTACACCTTC CASSQGAGSYGYTF
TRBJ2-7 . few TRBV4-2 TGTGCCAGCAGCCAAGAGCTAGCGCGTTCCTACGAGCAGTACTTC CASSQELARSYEQYF
TRBJ2-7 . few TRBV29-1 TGCAGCGTCAGGGACACCGTTGGCGAGCAGTACTTC CSVRDTVGEQYF
TRBJ1-1 TRBD1 many TRBV29-1 TGCAGCGGGACAGGGGCCACTGAAGCTTTCTTT CSGTGATEAFF
TRBJ2-1 TRBD1 . TRBV3-1 TGTGCCAGCAGCACGACAGGGGCCACCTACAATGAGCAGTTCTTC CASSTTGATYNEQFF
TRBJ2-5 TRBD2 . TRBV5-1 TGCGCCAGCAGCTTGTCAGCTAGCGGGAGATCAGAGACCCAGTACTTC CASSLSASGRSETQYF
TRBJ1-2 . . TRBV12-3/TRBV12-4 TGTGCCAGCAGTTTAGTGGGACCGACATATGGCTACACCTTC CASSLVGPTYGYTF
TRBJ2-4 . many TRBV20-1 TGCAGTGCTCGAGCCCCCACCAAAAACATTCAGTACTTC CSARAPTKNIQYF
TRBJ2-2 TRBD1 . TRBV15 TGTGCCACCAGCACGGAGACAGGGGGCATCGGGGAGCTGTTTTTT CATSTETGGIGELFF
TRBJ2-1 TRBD2 . TRBV29-1 TGCAGCGTTTACACGGGAGGGTCCTACTATGAGCAGTTCTTC CSVYTGGSYYEQFF
TRBJ1-6 . . TRBV6-1 TGTGCCAGCAGGGGGAGCTCCTATAATTCACCCCTCCACTTT CASRGSSYNSPLHF
TRBJ1-6 . many TRBV5-8 TGTGCCAGCAGCGCCATGACAGGAAGGGGTTCACCCCTCCACTTT CASSAMTGRGSPLHF